The next 30 T cell receptor beta chains were all read from a single sample in a study of tumor and adjacent non-tumor tissue in lung cancer. RNA was extracted from bulk tissue without any cell sorting. Three rounds of nested PCR, following a modified ARM-PCR protocol, produced the TCRbeta library. TCRdb redid the calling of the multiplex PCR reads with MiXCR, one entry per CDR3 protein. In the table there are about 200,000 distinct CDR3 sequences, roughly 70% of which are singletons. Sequencing was carried out using lung tumor tissue. The receptor set was obtained from a man aged 60 to 69 with non-small cell lung cancer.

In regard to this clonotype: In this CDR3 the conserved last residue, phenylalanine or tryptophan, is missing, so a read error is likely. The chain employs TRBV6-5 and TRBJ2-4; 7 bases agree with TRBD2. The V segment lost 8 bases and the J segment 8 bases; nucleotides outside the gene matches: 9. Germline V gene lookup returns CDR1 MNHEY and CDR2 SVGAGI. This CDR3 spans 13 amino acids. The CDR3 region is CASGPRGVYIQYV. CDR3 bases: TGTGCCAGCGGTCCTCGGGGGGTGTACATTCAGTACGTC.

The gene calls are TRBV11-2 and TRBJ2-1; no clear D. The V gene's germline CDR1 is SGHAT and CDR2 FQNNGV. V was pared by 2 bases and J by 4 bases, with 9 bases between. CDR3 size: 14 residues. The CDR3 region is CASSLFRVYNEQFF. The CDR3 nucleotides are TGTGCCAGCAGCTTATTCCGGGTGTACAATGAGCAGTTCTTC.

This clonotype was found once. At one end, the junction sequence differs from germline, possibly due to a read error. The genes are TRBV4-3 and TRBJ1-2; the D gene is possibly TRBD1 (5 bases). The CDR3 loop spans 13 amino acids. CDR1 LGHNA and CDR2 YSLEER come from the germline V gene. DNA for the CDR3: TGCGCCTGCAGTTCCGGGACGGCCCATGGTTACACCTTC. It translates to CACSSGTAHGYTF.

As for this clonotype: No conserved phenylalanine or tryptophan is present at the end of the CDR3, so a read error is the likely explanation. The J gene is TRBJ2-1, the V gene TRBV11-3; TRBD2 agrees at 10 bases. Losses at the gene ends were 2 bases for V and 10 bases for J; bases not matched to a gene: 14. The CDR3 extends over 17 amino acids. Germline-derived CDR1 and CDR2 are SGHNT and YENEEA. In DNA form, the CDR3 reads TGTGCCAGCAGCTTACAGAGCGGGAGGGTAGGAGATAAAGAGCAGTTCCTC. This gives the protein CASSLQSGRVGDKEQFL.

To note about this clonotype: Germline is not matched at one junction end, which may reflect a read error. This chain joins TRBV4-2 and TRBJ2-7; D is unclear. CDR3 length: 14 amino acids. Germline V gene sequence: CDR1 LGHNA, CDR2 YNFKEQ. CDR3 DNA: TGTGCCAGCAGCCAACATTATGCCTCCCACGAGCAGTACTTC. Its translation is CASSQHYASHEQYF.

As for this clonotype: A read error is possible here, since a much larger clone lies one base away. This chain joins TRBV6-1 and TRBJ2-5; D not certain. Germline V gene lookup returns CDR1 MNHNS and CDR2 SASEGT. V dropped 4 bases and J dropped 5 bases, with 8 bases sitting between them. The length of the CDR3 is 12 residues. The CDR3 coding sequence is TGTGCCAGCAGTGGAGAAGGGGAGACCCAGTACTTC. Translating it yields CASSGEGETQYF.

To note about this clonotype: This CDR3 is missing its conserved last phenylalanine or tryptophan, likely due to a read error. V is TRBV20-1 and J is TRBJ2-2, with D uncertain. Trimming took 1 base from V and 2 from J, leaving 11 bases between them. Germline CDR1 and CDR2: DFQATT and SNEGSKA (reference sequence). The CDR3 has 15 residues. CDR3 sequence (DNA): TGCAGTGCTAGAGTAGGATGCGCAAACACCGGGGAGCTGTTTTCT. It translates to CSARVGCANTGELFS.

Notes on this clonotype: A read error may account for a junction end that differs from germline. The V and J genes are TRBV5-4 and TRBJ2-3; weak D call: TRBD2 (5 bases). Germline V CDR1 and CDR2: SGHNT, YYREEE (reference sequence). The CDR3 extends over 16 amino acids. CDR3 sequence: CANGRYIGGSTDTQYF. CDR3 bases: TGTGCCAACGGCCGATATATCGGAGGAAGCACGGATACGCAGTATTTT. Combining the CDR3 with reference TRBV5-4 and TRBJ2-3 gives the whole variable domain ETGVTQSPTHLIKTRGQQVTLRCSSQSGHNTVSWYQQALGQGPQFIFQYYREEENGRGNFPPRFSGLQFPNYSSELNVNALELDDSALYLCANGRYIGGSTDTQYFGPGTRLTVL.

This clonotype came up many times. The chain couples TRBV11-2 to TRBJ2-1; 9 positions match TRBD2. Germline CDR1 is SGHAT and CDR2 is FQNNGV. The CDR3 has 16 amino acids. With 3 bases clipped from V and 2 bases from J, the junction kept 5 bases outside the gene matches. The CDR3 DNA is TGTGCCAGCAGCTTCTGGACTAGCGAAGCCTACAATGAGCAGTTCTTC. Its protein is CASSFWTSEAYNEQFF. The full variable domain, in which reference TRBV11-2 and TRBJ2-1 provide the parts outside the CDR3, is EAGVAQSPRYKIIEKRQSVAFWCNPISGHATLYWYQQILGQGPKLLIQFQNNGVVDDSQLPKDRFSAERLKGVDSTLKIQPAKLEDSAVYLCASSFWTSEAYNEQFFGPGTRLTVL.

There are a few counts of this clonotype. V is TRBV14 and J is TRBJ1-4, with unresolved D. This CDR3 region has 13 residues. Trimming cost V 5 bases and J 7 bases, with 11 bases left between them. Germline V gives CDR1 SGHDN, CDR2 FVKESK. CDR3 loop: CASSSTMGEKLFF. The DNA of the CDR3 is TGTGCCAGCAGCTCGACAATGGGTGAAAAACTGTTTTTT.

This clonotype was seen only a few times. V usage is TRBV6-1 and J usage is TRBJ2-7; D might be TRBD1 (6 bases). The V gene lost 6 bases and the J gene lost 7 bases, with 25 bases spanning the gap. From germline, CDR1 is MNHNS and CDR2 SASEGT. This CDR3 has 16 amino acids. CDR3 region: CASSEGTRDTITEQYF. In DNA form, the CDR3 reads TGTGCCAGCAGCGAGGGGACCCGGGACACTATAACTGAGCAGTACTTC.

A remark on this clonotype: Because the CDR3's place on the DNA is in doubt, the DNA is left out and the CDR3 is given as listed by TCRdb. The V and J genes are TRBV30 and TRBJ1-2. The germline gives CDR1 GTSNPN, CDR2 SVGIG (reference sequence). Inclusive of both ends, the CDR3 amounts to 14 amino acids. This chain's CDR3 is CAWRTQGWAGGTPF.

Notes on this clonotype: Just one base apart from a much larger clone, this may be a read error. The CDR3: CASSHGAPSTETQYF. The CDR3 bases are TGTGCCAGCAGCCATGGTGCCCCCAGCACTGAGACCCAGTACTTC. This chain connects TRBV5-4 to TRBJ2-5; D call uncertain. This CDR3 is 15 amino acids long. Germline CDR1 SGHNT, CDR2 YYREEE (reference sequence). The V and J ends lost 4 bases and 5 bases respectively, with 18 bases between them.

To note about this clonotype: This sequence may be a read error, since a much larger clone differs from it by one base. The chain carries TRBV20-1 and TRBJ1-6, with 10 bases matching TRBD1. The CDR3 has 16 residues. Per germline, CDR1 DFQATT and CDR2 SNEGSKA (reference sequence). Here the CDR3 reads CSATSPGTGDNSPVHF. The CDR3, as DNA: TGCAGTGCTACCTCACCCGGGACAGGGGATAATTCACCCGTCCACTTT.

To note about this clonotype: This could be a read error, since a much larger clone is one nucleotide away. V gene TRBV29-1 combines with J gene TRBJ2-2; D is ambiguous. The CDR3 has 14 residues. Between the trimmed V and J ends, which lost 7 bases and 1 base, there was a span of 13 bases. Germline V CDR1 and CDR2: SQVTM, ANQGSEA. The CDR3 nucleotides read TGCAGCGCCGGCAGGCGGAGGAACACCGGGGAGCTGTTTTTT. Translation: CSAGRRRNTGELFF.

This clonotype has just one count. At one boundary the junction diverges from the germline segment, which might be a read error. The V gene is TRBV20-1, the J gene TRBJ2-1, with TRBD2 matching over 9 bases. Germline V gives CDR1 DFQATT, CDR2 SNEGSKA (reference sequence). This CDR3 contains 16 residues. The CDR3 reads CSARAWGSGSRNEQFF. In nucleotides, the CDR3 is TGCAGTGCTAGAGCATGGGGTAGCGGGAGCAGGAATGAACAGTTCTTC.

For this clonotype: This sequence may be a read error, since a much larger clone differs from it by one base. This chain uses TRBV6-6 with TRBJ2-7, with D possibly being TRBD1 (6 bases). This CDR3 contains 16 residues. With 7 bases removed from V and 0 bases from J, the gap between germline ends came to 19 bases. From germline, CDR1 is MNHNY and CDR2 SVGAGI (reference sequence). The CDR3 nucleotides are TGTGCCAGCAATTATGGGGGCCTCAGGGGCTCCTACGAGCAGTACTTC. Amino acid sequence: CASNYGGLRGSYEQYF.

In the case of this clonotype: A read error may produce the germline difference seen at one junction end. V gene TRBV11-1 combines with J gene TRBJ2-5; D is ambiguous. Germline V lookup: CDR1 SGHAT, CDR2 FQDESV (reference sequence). The CDR3 loop spans 14 amino acids. The CDR3 DNA reads as TGTGCCAACAGCTCTACACCGGGTGGGGAGACCCAGTACTTC. The encoded protein is CANSSTPGGETQYF.

On this clonotype: A much larger clone is a single base away; this may be a read error. The CDR3 nucleotides read TGCGCCAGCCGGGACAGGTTTCTTAAAGTCAAAAACATTCAGTACTTC. Translation: CASRDRFLKVKNIQYF. The chain couples TRBV4-2 to TRBJ2-4; TRBD1 matches at 8 bases. This CDR3 is built from 16 residues. Germline V gene data show CDR1 as LGHNA and CDR2 as YNFKEQ.

The genes are TRBV28 and TRBJ2-3; 10 nucleotides align to TRBD2. The CDR3 has 19 residues. Germline CDR1 is MDHEN and CDR2 is SYDVKM. Germline trimming cut 5 bases from V and 2 bases from J; bases unmatched to any gene: 16. The DNA of the CDR3 is TGTGCCAGCAGTCCTCAGGGGTTGAGACTAGCGGGTGACACAGATACGCAGTATTTT. Protein: CASSPQGLRLAGDTDTQYF.

In the case of this clonotype: One end of the junction is discordant with germline, which a read error may explain. This chain links TRBV29-1 with TRBJ2-2, with 7 positions matching TRBD1. CDR3 length: 12 residues. CDR1 is SQVTM, CDR2 ANQGSEA, per germline. The DNA of the CDR3 is TGCAGTTTTCAGACTGCCACAGGGGACCTGTTTTTT. It specifies CSFQTATGDLFF.

By share of the sample, this clonotype is medium-sized (0.01 to 0.1%). The chain combines TRBV11-1 with TRBJ2-1, with a tentative D call TRBD2 (5 bases). The CDR3 contains 15 residues. In germline, CDR1 is SGHAT, CDR2 FQDESV (reference sequence). V dropped 5 bases and J dropped 0 bases, with 11 bases sitting between them. Here the CDR3 DNA reads TGTGCCAGCAGCACCGACTACAACTCCTACAATGAGCAGTTCTTC. It codes for CASSTDYNSYNEQFF.

This sequence joins TRBV11-2 and TRBJ1-1, with D possibly TRBD1 on 5 matching bases. CDR1 is SGHAT, CDR2 FQNNGV, per germline. V was cut by 9 bases and J by 9 bases, with 20 bases left in between. The CDR3 has 13 residues. CDR3 DNA sequence: TGTGCCAGTAGTATGTGCAGGGCCTGGCAAGCTTTCTTT. Translating it yields CASSMCRAWQAFF. Using reference TRBV11-2 and TRBJ1-1 for the parts outside the CDR3, the full variable domain is EAGVAQSPRYKIIEKRQSVAFWCNPISGHATLYWYQQILGQGPKLLIQFQNNGVVDDSQLPKDRFSAERLKGVDSTLKIQPAKLEDSAVYLCASSMCRAWQAFFGQGTRLTVV.

This clonotype was observed a handful of times. This sequence joins TRBV4-1 and TRBJ1-4, with 8 nucleotides matching TRBD1. Losses at the gene ends were 0 bases for V and 10 bases for J; bases not matched to a gene: 10. The CDR3 is 16 residues long. Germline V CDR1 and CDR2: MGHRA, YSYEKL. The CDR3 protein is CASSQDPGTGGAKLFF. In DNA form, the CDR3 reads TGCGCCAGCAGCCAAGATCCTGGGACAGGAGGGGCAAAACTGTTTTTT.

The chain employs TRBV4-2 and TRBJ2-1, with 10 bases lining up with TRBD2. V shed 1 base, J shed 6 bases, and the junction held 12 bases outside the gene matches. The CDR3 is made up of 18 amino acids. Germline V gene sequence: CDR1 LGHNA, CDR2 YNFKEQ. The CDR3 nucleotides read TGTGCCAGCAGCCAAGCCGCGGCTATAGCGGGAGGTCCCAATGAGCAGTTCTTC. It yields the protein CASSQAAAIAGGPNEQFF.

In the case of this clonotype: Relative to the germline gene, one junction end is altered; a read error may explain this. The genes are TRBV10-2 and TRBJ2-7, with a weak D call TRBD2 (5 bases). This CDR3 is 14 amino acids long. Per germline, CDR1 WSHSY and CDR2 SAAADI. CDR3 loop: CASTESEGFYEQYF. DNA for the CDR3: TGCGCCAGCACTGAGTCAGAGGGTTTCTACGAGCAGTACTTC.

By sample share, this clonotype is medium-sized. The gene calls are TRBV20-1 and TRBJ2-1, with TRBD2 matching 14 bases. With V trimmed by 4 bases and J by 6 bases, 5 bases remained unmatched. Per the germline V gene, CDR1 is DFQATT and CDR2 is SNEGSKA (reference sequence). The CDR3 has 15 residues. This CDR3 reads CSANPTSGRANEQFF. The CDR3 DNA is TGCAGTGCTAACCCGACTAGCGGGAGGGCCAATGAGCAGTTCTTC.

The chain has TRBV6-5 and TRBJ1-1; 7 nucleotides line up with TRBD1. This CDR3 is built from 13 residues. V gave up 6 bases and J gave up 3 bases; unmatched junction bases: 4. Germline CDR1 MNHEY, CDR2 SVGAGI. In DNA, the CDR3 is TGTGCCAGCAGAAGGACAGGTTACACTGAAGCTTTCTTT. Protein sequence: CASRRTGYTEAFF.

The chain couples TRBV6-1 to TRBJ2-5; D remains ambiguous. The V and J ends lost 1 base and 5 bases respectively, with 14 bases between them. CDR1 MNHNS and CDR2 SASEGT come from the germline V gene. The CDR3 loop spans 15 amino acids. The CDR3: CASSEVSATRETQYF. Written as DNA, the CDR3 is TGTGCCAGCAGTGAAGTTTCGGCGACCCGGGAGACCCAGTACTTC.

The chain is built from TRBV6-1 and TRBJ2-7; D is perhaps TRBD1 (5 bases). The CDR3 has 15 amino acids. V lost 3 bases and J 2 bases, leaving 14 bases between the germline ends. Germline V lookup: CDR1 MNHNS, CDR2 SASEGT. CDR3 loop: CASSESFVQAYEQYF. The CDR3 bases are TGTGCCAGCAGTGAGAGTTTCGTACAGGCCTACGAGCAGTACTTC.